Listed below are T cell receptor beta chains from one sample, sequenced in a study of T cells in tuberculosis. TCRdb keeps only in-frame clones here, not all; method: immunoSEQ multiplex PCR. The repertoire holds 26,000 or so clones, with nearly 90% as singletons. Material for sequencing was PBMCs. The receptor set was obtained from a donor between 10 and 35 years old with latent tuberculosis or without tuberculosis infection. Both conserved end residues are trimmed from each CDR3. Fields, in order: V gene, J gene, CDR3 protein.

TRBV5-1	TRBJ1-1	ASSPGAGENTEAF
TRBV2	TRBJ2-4	ASQHRVKNIQY
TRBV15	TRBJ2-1	ATSWDPSDNEQF
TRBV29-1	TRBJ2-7	SVVPLAGTGYEQY
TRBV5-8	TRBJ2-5	ASAPGTSGKETQY
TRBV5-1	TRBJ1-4	ASSLSRDRASEKLF
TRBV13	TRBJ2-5	ASRGGSGGQETQY
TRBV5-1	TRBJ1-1	ASSLGAGNTEAF
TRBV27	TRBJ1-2	ASSHGGRGGDGYT
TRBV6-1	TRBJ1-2	ASSVVGDDYT
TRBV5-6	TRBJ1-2	ASSFNRFDYGYT
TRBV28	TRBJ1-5	ASLFSSNQPQH
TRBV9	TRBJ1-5	ASSVAGDRAGGNQPQH
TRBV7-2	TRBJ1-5	ASSSRSGYNQPQH
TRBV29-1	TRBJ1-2	SVPSGQGGNYGYT
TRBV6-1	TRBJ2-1	ASQRGGPDEQF
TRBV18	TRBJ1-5	ASSPGPERGQPQH
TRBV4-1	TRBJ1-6	ASSASVDRQNSPLH
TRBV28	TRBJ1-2	ASSPNSGGPYGYT
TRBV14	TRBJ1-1	ASSPYVSGRRTEAF
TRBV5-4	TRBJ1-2	ASSWVGSGGRGYT
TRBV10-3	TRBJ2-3	AISGLSTSTDTQY
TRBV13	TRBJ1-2	ASSLGGGQGYT
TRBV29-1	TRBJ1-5	SVGDSDNQPQH
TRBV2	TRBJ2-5	ASRFGQGTETQY
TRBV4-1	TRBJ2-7	ASSQEDSGSISYEQY
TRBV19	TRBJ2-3	ASRLAGTTDTQY
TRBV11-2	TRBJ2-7	ASSRLLRYEQY
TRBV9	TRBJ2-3	ASSVRSGSTDTQY
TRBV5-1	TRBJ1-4	ASSLTQGWEKLF
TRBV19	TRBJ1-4	ASSIVGEKDEKLF
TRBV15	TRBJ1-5	ATSPPYQPQH
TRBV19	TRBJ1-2	ASSMWARGYT
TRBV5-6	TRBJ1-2	ASSLVYQGFSNYGYT
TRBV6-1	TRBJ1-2	ASSPSGGRGYGYT
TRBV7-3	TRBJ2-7	ASSLNPTARGGEQY